The 25 T cell receptor beta chains given below trace back to one sample, sequenced in a study of response to subunit inactivated influenza vaccine (dated by TCRdb to 2016 to 2019). Library preparation was by RT-PCR. The sample was run on an Illumina HiSeq 2500. TCRdb applied fastp at Q25 and MiXCR to the public reads, then kept only in-frame beta chains. Identical CDR3 proteins give one entry, which carries the most common genes and DNA. The sample table lists more than 450,000 distinct CDR3 sequences, approximately 7.6% of them with a count of one. Together, the top ten hold roughly 13% of the sample. Sample: PBMCs from blood, taken about 24 months after vaccination. The receptor set was obtained from a man aged 50 to 69 who received an inactivated influenza vaccine. Donor details come from another sample of the same person, matched by shared clones.

This chain uses TRBV28 with TRBJ2-7; D gene ambiguous. The CDR3 is 18 amino acids. The V gene's germline CDR1 is MDHEN and CDR2 SYDVKM. Trimming took off 2 bases at V and 0 bases at J, with 20 bases between the two ends. CDR3 amino acids: CASSLPLGSVVSSYEQYF. CDR3 DNA sequence: TGTGCCAGCAGTTTACCCCTGGGTTCGGTGGTGAGCTCCTACGAGCAGTACTTC.

The chain links TRBV5-5 to TRBJ2-5; D may be TRBD1 or TRBD2 (5 bases each). In germline, CDR1 is SGHKS, CDR2 YYEKEE (reference sequence). There are 15 residues in the CDR3. The ends were cut back, 0 bases at V and 5 bases at J, with 14 bases in the middle. CDR3 residues: CASSLDPGLGETQYF. The CDR3 nucleotides read TGTGCCAGCAGCTTGGATCCGGGGCTGGGGGAGACCCAGTACTTC.

This clonotype was observed a few times. This CDR3 reads CASPPNQPQHF. The CDR3 DNA follows: TGTGCCAGCCCCCCCAATCAGCCCCAGCATTTT. The chain joins TRBV5-6 to TRBJ1-5, with D unresolved. V lost 7 bases and J 3 bases, leaving 5 bases between the germline ends. Looked up from germline, CDR1 is SGHDT and CDR2 is YYEEEE. The CDR3 is made up of 11 amino acids.

The table lists this clonotype with many counts. This rearrangement joins TRBV12-3 or TRBV12-4 to TRBJ2-4; D gene uncertain. Between the trimmed V and J ends, which lost 8 bases and 5 bases, there was a span of 16 bases. The CDR3 is 14 amino acids. As DNA, the CDR3 is TGTGCCAGCGGGCCAAGGGTTCGTCAAAACATTCAGTACTTC. Its protein is CASGPRVRQNIQYF.

This clonotype has at least ten counts. The chain has TRBV7-6 and TRBJ2-1; D may correspond to TRBD1 or TRBD2 (5 bases each). From germline, CDR1 is SGHVS and CDR2 FNYEAQ. Trimming took 5 bases from V and 4 from J, leaving 18 bases between them. CDR3 length equals 16 residues. CDR3 DNA sequence: TGTGCCAGCAGCCTATCACGGGTCTGGGGGTACAATGAGCAGTTCTTC. This sequence encodes CASSLSRVWGYNEQFF.

In its sample, this clonotype was seen many times. This rearrangement joins TRBV9 to TRBJ1-4, with 7 bases lining up with TRBD1. This CDR3 has 15 residues. With 3 bases clipped from V and 4 bases from J, the junction kept 6 bases outside the gene matches. Germline V gene data show CDR1 as SGDLS and CDR2 as YYNGEE. DNA for the CDR3: TGTGCCAGCAGCGGGCGGACAGGCGGTAATGAAAAACTGTTTTTT. Encoded protein: CASSGRTGGNEKLFF.

This sequence joins TRBV5-5 and TRBJ1-2; D uncertain. The germline V gene encodes CDR1 SGHKS and CDR2 YYEKEE (reference sequence). The CDR3 length is 14 residues. V lost 0 bases to trimming and J lost 2 bases, with 8 bases between them. The CDR3 region has the DNA TGTGCCAGCAGCTTGGCTACAGAGAACTATGGCTACACCTTC. It translates to CASSLATENYGYTF.

V usage is TRBV27 and J usage is TRBJ1-1; TRBD1 matches 9 bases. Trimming at V came to 6 bases and at J to 4 bases, leaving 12 bases not matched to a gene. Germline V gene lookup returns CDR1 MNHEY and CDR2 SMNVEV (reference sequence). CDR3 size: 16 residues. The CDR3 sequence: CASSLTGTGPSTEAFF. CDR3 bases: TGTGCCAGCAGCCTAACCGGGACAGGGCCTTCCACTGAAGCTTTCTTT.

This clonotype has ten or more counts. DNA for the CDR3: TGTGCCAGCAGCCACCGACTCGCGGGGAGTTTAAGTGAAAAACTGTTTTTT. It codes for CASSHRLAGSLSEKLFF. The chain recombines TRBV4-2 with TRBJ1-4; D unclear. V gave up 3 bases and J gave up 7 bases, with 21 bases separating them. In germline, CDR1 is LGHNA, CDR2 YNFKEQ. The CDR3 covers 17 residues.

This clonotype was counted a few times. This chain joins TRBV5-1 and TRBJ2-2; no clear D gene. V dropped 1 base and J dropped 2 bases, with 12 bases sitting between them. CDR1 and CDR2 from the germline V gene are SGHRS and YFSETQ. This CDR3 has 16 amino acids. The CDR3 loop is CASSLLVSANTGELFF. CDR3 coding DNA: TGCGCCAGCAGCTTGTTGGTCTCAGCTAACACCGGGGAGCTGTTTTTT. Drawing the rest from reference TRBV5-1 and TRBJ2-2, the complete variable domain is KAGVTQTPRYLIKTRGQQVTLSCSPISGHRSVSWYQQTPGQGLQFLFEYFSETQRNKGNFPGRFSGRQFSNSRSEMNVSTLELGDSALYLCASSLLVSANTGELFFGEGSRLTVL.

Only a few counts were recorded for this clonotype. The rearrangement joins TRBV6-6 to TRBJ2-7, with a tentative D call TRBD1 (6 bases). V was pared by 3 bases and J by 6 bases, with 12 bases between. The CDR3 totals 13 residues. Germline CDR1 is MNHNY and CDR2 is SVGAGI (reference sequence). The chain's CDR3 is CASSYGTLGEQYF. In DNA, the CDR3 is TGTGCCAGCAGTTATGGGACACTTGGCGAGCAGTACTTC.

This clonotype showed up many times. The V and J genes are TRBV5-6 and TRBJ2-7; D not certain. The CDR3 sequence is 13 residues long. CDR1 is SGHDT and CDR2 is YYEEEE in the germline V gene. V shed 0 bases and J shed 5 bases, with 9 bases lying between them. The CDR3 reads CASSLVGSHEQYF. CDR3 coding DNA: TGTGCCAGCAGCTTGGTGGGTTCCCACGAGCAGTACTTC. Supplemented by reference TRBV5-6 and TRBJ2-7, the full variable domain reads DAGVTQSPTHLIKTRGQQVTLRCSPKSGHDTVSWYQQALGQGPQFIFQYYEEEERQRGNFPDRFSGHQFPNYSSELNVNALLLGDSALYLCASSLVGSHEQYFGPGTRLTVT.

This clonotype occurred many times. The chain has TRBV20-1 and TRBJ2-5; D may be TRBD1 (6 bases). The ends were cut back, 0 bases at V and 5 bases at J, with 16 bases in the middle. Germline CDR1 and CDR2: DFQATT and SNEGSKA (reference sequence). The CDR3 is made up of 15 amino acids. The CDR3 nucleotides are TGCAGTGCTAGAGATGCGGCGGCAGGGGTTGAGACCCAGTACTTC. It specifies CSARDAAAGVETQYF.

This clonotype appeared once. The conserved closing phenylalanine or tryptophan is absent in this CDR3, likely reflecting a read error. The chain employs TRBV2 and TRBJ2-3; 7 nucleotides agree with TRBD2. Per the germline V gene, CDR1 is SNHLY and CDR2 is FYNNEI. This CDR3 spans 13 amino acids. V gave up 7 bases and J gave up 0 bases; unmatched junction bases: 1. Here the CDR3 DNA reads TGTGCCAGCAAGGGAGGGAGCACAGATACGCAGTATTTA. Translation gives CASKGGSTDTQYL.

The chain carries TRBV3-1 and TRBJ1-5; D is unresolved. The CDR3 is 14 residues long. Trimming cost V 1 base and J 2 bases, with 6 bases left between them. Germline V gene lookup returns CDR1 LGHDT and CDR2 YNNKEL (reference sequence). CDR3 sequence: CASSQGKGNQPQHF. The CDR3 DNA is TGTGCCAGCAGCCAAGGGAAAGGCAATCAGCCCCAGCATTTT.

In this sample, this clonotype turned up many times. The rearrangement uses TRBV3-1 and TRBJ1-1; the match to TRBD1 covers 8 bases. The CDR3 extends over 17 amino acids. V lost 1 base and J lost 2; bases outside the gene matches: 9. Germline loops: CDR1 LGHDT, CDR2 YNNKEL (reference sequence). The CDR3 sequence is CASSQAPTGALNTEAFF. DNA of the CDR3: TGTGCCAGCAGCCAAGCCCCGACAGGGGCCCTAAACACTGAAGCTTTCTTT.

There are a few counts of this clonotype. The chain employs TRBV15 and TRBJ1-4, with 7 bases lining up with TRBD1. This CDR3 is built from 14 residues. V trimming: 3 bases; J trimming: 5 bases; junction bases outside the gene matches: 3. Germline assignment: CDR1 LNHNV and CDR2 YYDKDF (reference sequence). The CDR3 loop reads CATSSRGINEKLFF. Written as DNA, the CDR3 is TGTGCCACCAGCAGCAGGGGGATAAATGAAAAACTGTTTTTT.

This chain joins TRBV5-5 and TRBJ1-2; D not certain. Trimming pared 0 bases from V and 6 bases from J, leaving 12 bases between. Per the germline V gene, CDR1 is SGHKS and CDR2 is YYEKEE (reference sequence). This CDR3 contains 14 residues. This CDR3 is CASSLATIGDGYTF. The CDR3 region has the DNA TGTGCCAGCAGCTTGGCGACCATCGGGGATGGCTACACCTTC.

The J gene is TRBJ1-6, the V gene TRBV12-3 or TRBV12-4, with D unresolved. CDR3 length: 14 residues. The V and J ends lost 8 bases and 7 bases respectively, with 15 bases between them. CDR3: CASQSPGKNSPLHF. The CDR3 region has the DNA TGTGCCAGCCAAAGCCCGGGAAAGAATTCACCCCTCCACTTT.

This clonotype showed up just a few times. CDR3 loop: CASSLGVLSGSRRSEQFF. DNA for the CDR3: TGCGCCAGCAGCTTGGGGGTCCTAAGCGGGAGCCGACGCAGTGAGCAGTTCTTC. The chain employs TRBV5-1 and TRBJ2-1; 8 bases match TRBD2. There are 18 residues in the CDR3. Looked up from germline, CDR1 is SGHRS and CDR2 is YFSETQ. V was clipped by 0 bases and J by 9 bases; unmatched bases: 17.

This clonotype was seen at least ten times. V usage is TRBV3-1 and J usage is TRBJ2-7; 11 bases agree with TRBD1. Germline lookup yields CDR1 LGHDT and CDR2 YNNKEL (reference sequence). Trimming took 2 bases from V and 2 from J; bases not matched to a gene: 5. The CDR3 covers 16 residues. The CDR3 reads CASSQKRGQGAYEQYF. The CDR3 bases are TGTGCCAGCAGCCAAAAGAGGGGACAGGGGGCCTACGAGCAGTACTTC.

This clonotype was found many times. The J gene is TRBJ2-1, the V gene TRBV3-1; TRBD2 aligns across 9 bases. Germline CDR1 reads LGHDT; CDR2 reads YNNKEL (reference sequence). This CDR3 contains 17 residues. V lost 1 base and J lost 9; bases outside the gene matches: 13. CDR3 DNA: TGTGCCAGCAGCCAAGGGACTAGCGCCCGTGAAGTCGTTGAGCAGTTCTTC. Translated: CASSQGTSAREVVEQFF.

This clonotype has just a few counts. The junction does not match germline at one end; this may be a read error. The J gene is TRBJ2-1, the V gene TRBV30; 8 bases are a match to TRBD2. CDR3 length equals 15 residues. The germline gives CDR1 GTSNPN, CDR2 SVGIG (reference sequence). CDR3: CAWSPLAGSYIEQFF. The CDR3 nucleotides read TGTGCCTGGAGTCCCCTAGCGGGCTCCTACATTGAGCAGTTCTTC.

This chain connects TRBV20-1 to TRBJ2-2; D call uncertain. Trimming cost V 5 bases and J 0 bases, with 7 bases left between them. The CDR3 is 13 residues long. In germline, CDR1 is DFQATT, CDR2 SNEGSKA (reference sequence). The CDR3 loop reads CSAAFPNTGELFF. The CDR3 bases are TGCAGTGCTGCGTTTCCGAACACCGGGGAGCTGTTTTTT.

This clonotype was recorded a few times. The rearrangement uses TRBV28 and TRBJ2-7; 7 nucleotides match TRBD1. Germline CDR1 and CDR2: MDHEN and SYDVKM. With V trimmed by 5 bases and J by 4 bases, 17 bases remained unmatched. The CDR3 is 17 residues long. Written as DNA, the CDR3 is TGTGCCAGCAGTACGAATAATAGACAGGGAGTGTGGTACGAGCAGTACTTC. This encodes CASSTNNRQGVWYEQYF.